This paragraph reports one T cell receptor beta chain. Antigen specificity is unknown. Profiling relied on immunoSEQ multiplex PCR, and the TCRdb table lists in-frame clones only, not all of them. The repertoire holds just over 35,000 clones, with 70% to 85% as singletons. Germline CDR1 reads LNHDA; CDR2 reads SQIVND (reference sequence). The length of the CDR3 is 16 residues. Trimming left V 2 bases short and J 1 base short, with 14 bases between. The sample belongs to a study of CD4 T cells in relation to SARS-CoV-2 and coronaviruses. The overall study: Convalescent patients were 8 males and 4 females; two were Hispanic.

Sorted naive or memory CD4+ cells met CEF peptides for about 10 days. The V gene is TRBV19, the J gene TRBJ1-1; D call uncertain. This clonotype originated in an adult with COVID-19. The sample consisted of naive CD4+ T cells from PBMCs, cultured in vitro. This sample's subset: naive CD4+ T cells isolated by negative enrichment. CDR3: CASSINLQVTNTEAFF. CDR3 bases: TGTGCCAGTAGTATAAACTTGCAGGTTACGAACACTGAAGCTTTCTTT. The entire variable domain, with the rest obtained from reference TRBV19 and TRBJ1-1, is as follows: DGGITQSPKYLFRKEGQNVTLSCEQNLNHDAMYWYRQDPGQGLRLIYYSQIVNDFQKGDIAEGYSVSREKKESFPLTVTSAQKNPTAFYLCASSINLQVTNTEAFFGQGTRLTVV.